What follows are 11 T cell receptor beta chains derived from one specimen sequenced in a study of CD8 T cells in Susac syndrome. Reverse transcription of roughly 0.5 to 1 ug RNA was carried out with random hexamers. MiXCR, applied by TCRdb to the immunoSEQ multiplex PCR reads, yields one record per CDR3 protein. This table holds about 22,000 distinct CDR3 sequences, 90% to 95% found once. The specimen sequenced was CD8+ T cells from PBMCs. The source is a human donor in good health.

The chain couples TRBV27 to TRBJ2-5; possibly TRBD1 for D (6 bases). Trimming took 5 bases from V and 2 from J, leaving 12 bases between them. The CDR3 consists of 14 residues. CDR1 MNHEY and CDR2 SMNVEV come from the germline V gene (reference sequence). In DNA form, the CDR3 reads TGTGCCAGCAGTCCCTGGACAGCTCAAGAGACCCAGTACTTC. Translated: CASSPWTAQETQYF.

In this sample, this clonotype turned up once. The gene calls are TRBV27 and TRBJ2-1, with D possibly being TRBD1 (5 bases). Germline V gene sequence: CDR1 MNHEY, CDR2 SMNVEV (reference sequence). The CDR3 is made up of 14 amino acids. Trimming took off 6 bases at V and 2 bases at J, with 11 bases between the two ends. The CDR3 nucleotides are TGTGCCAGCAGCTTCCAGGGAACCTACAATGAGCAGTTCTTC. This sequence encodes CASSFQGTYNEQFF.

The CDR3 region is CASSGQPRPTDTQYF. CDR3 coding DNA: TGTGCCAGCAGCGGGCAGCCAAGACCGACAGATACGCAGTATTTT. This chain links TRBV7-9 with TRBJ2-3; D gene uncertain. Germline V CDR1 and CDR2: SEHNR, FQNEAQ (reference sequence). The CDR3 spans 15 residues. V lost 5 bases and J 3 bases, leaving 15 bases between the germline ends.

The chain joins TRBV6-6 to TRBJ1-5; the D is unclear. CDR1 and CDR2 from the germline V gene are MNHNY and SVGAGI (reference sequence). The V end lost 5 bases, the J end lost 8 bases, and 16 bases lay between the germline ends. This CDR3 comprises 14 residues. The CDR3 loop reads CASSPTLAVEPQHF. CDR3 coding DNA: TGTGCCAGCAGTCCAACTCTCGCCGTCGAGCCCCAGCATTTT.

V usage is TRBV5-5 and J usage is TRBJ2-3; tentative D call: TRBD1 (7 bases). Germline CDR1 SGHKS, CDR2 YYEKEE (reference sequence). The CDR3 spans 16 residues. V was cut by 0 bases and J by 0 bases, with 11 bases left in between. CDR3 in amino acids: CASSLVQGGSTDTQYF. The CDR3 DNA is TGTGCCAGCAGCTTGGTTCAGGGGGGTAGCACAGATACGCAGTATTTT.

Written as DNA, the CDR3 is TGTGCCAGCAGCTATCAAGGACCGTCCTACGAGCAGTACTTC. Protein: CASSYQGPSYEQYF. V is TRBV6-2 or TRBV6-3 and J is TRBJ2-7; no definite D call. This CDR3 spans 14 amino acids. V lost 6 bases, J lost 1 base, and 13 bases lay in between. Germline CDR1 reads MNHEY; CDR2 reads SVGEGT.

CDR3: CASSSSLADDSYEQYF. In nucleotides, the CDR3 is TGCGCCAGCAGCAGTTCTCTAGCGGACGATTCCTACGAGCAGTACTTC. The gene calls are TRBV5-1 and TRBJ2-7, with 7 bases matching TRBD2. J lost 1 base, V lost 4 bases, and 11 bases had no gene match. Germline V gives CDR1 SGHRS, CDR2 YFSETQ. The CDR3 extends over 16 amino acids.

The J gene is TRBJ2-7, the V gene TRBV7-8; D might be TRBD2 (5 bases). CDR1 SGHVS and CDR2 FQNEAQ come from the germline V gene. V was trimmed by 7 bases and J by 0 bases, leaving 13 bases between them. The CDR3 loop spans 14 amino acids. The CDR3 bases are TGTGCCAGCACCCCTCTACTAGGCTCCTACGAGCAGTACTTC. Encoded protein: CASTPLLGSYEQYF.

This CDR3 is CASSLGMNTEAFF. The CDR3, as DNA: TGTGCCAGCAGCTTAGGCATGAACACTGAAGCTTTCTTT. This rearrangement joins TRBV7-9 to TRBJ1-1; no clear D. Germline V gene data show CDR1 as SEHNR and CDR2 as FQNEAQ (reference sequence). This CDR3 comprises 13 residues. Between the trimmed V and J ends, which lost 1 base and 0 bases, there was a span of 3 bases.

The J gene is TRBJ1-3, the V gene TRBV15, with 7 positions matching TRBD1. Trimming at V came to 1 base and at J to 10 bases, leaving 16 bases not matched to a gene. From germline, CDR1 is LNHNV and CDR2 YYDKDF (reference sequence). CDR3 length equals 17 residues. For the CDR3, the DNA is TGTGCCACCAGCAGAGCTCGGGACAGCGGGCCGCGAGGAACCATATATTTT. Its protein product is CATSRARDSGPRGTIYF.

The rearrangement uses TRBV20-1 and TRBJ2-7, with TRBD1 matching 10 bases. Germline lookup yields CDR1 DFQATT and CDR2 SNEGSKA (reference sequence). This CDR3 has 14 amino acids. The trim removed 5 bases at V and 3 bases at J, leaving 7 bases unmatched. CDR3 amino acids: CSARPGDRGYEQYF. CDR3 DNA: TGCAGTGCTCGACCTGGGGACAGGGGCTACGAGCAGTACTTC.